These T cell receptor beta chains were read from a single sample in a study of early T cells in non-severe SARS-CoV-2 infection. TCRdb reanalysed the 5' RACE reads using MiXCR and keeps one entry per CDR3 protein. This sample has roughly 90,000 distinct CDR3 sequences; 12% to 15% occur once, and the top ten carry around 6.4%. The sample consisted of whole blood. These receptor sequences come from an adult who was a healthcare worker with PCR-confirmed SARS-CoV-2 infection or an uninfected control (not recorded which). Both conserved end residues are part of each CDR3. Fields, in order: V gene, clone size, J gene, D gene, CDR3 DNA, CDR3 protein. A D gene is named only where the DNA matches it firmly. The size field is filled for only some rows; it gives once, few, many or a size class.

>TRBV7-2|NA|TRBJ2-1|NA
TGTGCCAGCAGCTTAGGGGGCAGGGAGCAGTTCTTC
CASSLGGREQFF
>TRBV18|NA|TRBJ2-3|NA
TGTGCCAGCTCACCCCCGGTTCTGGTAGATACGCAGTATTTT
CASSPPVLVDTQYF
>TRBV29-1|NA|TRBJ1-1|NA
TGCAGCGTTGCTATCAGGCAGGGGTTAAGGGGGACTGAAGCTTTCTTT
CSVAIRQGLRGTEAFF
>TRBV4-2|NA|TRBJ2-1|NA
TGTGCCAGCAGCCATCCCAAGAGGGGAAGCTCCTACAATGAGCAGTTCTTC
CASSHPKRGSSYNEQFF
>TRBV10-3|few|TRBJ2-3|TRBD1
TGTGCCATCAGTCCCACAGGGGAGAGCGCCACAGATACGCAGTATTTT
CAISPTGESATDTQYF
>TRBV30|few|TRBJ2-2|NA
TGTGCCTGGAGTGTACTAACAGTGACCGGGGAGCTGTTTTTT
CAWSVLTVTGELFF
>TRBV7-9|many|TRBJ2-5|NA
TGTGCCAGCAGCTTAAGGCGGGACAAAGAGACCCAGTACTTC
CASSLRRDKETQYF
>TRBV5-1|few|TRBJ2-5|NA
TGCGCCAGCAGCGTTCAGCCTATAACTCAAGAGACCCAGTACTTC
CASSVQPITQETQYF
>TRBV27|NA|TRBJ2-5|TRBD1
TGTGCCAGCAGCTTGGGACAGCGGCCGAAAGAGACCCAGTACTTC
CASSLGQRPKETQYF
>TRBV9|NA|TRBJ1-1|NA
TGTGCCAGCAGCGTAGGGTCTATGAACACTGAAGCTTTCTTT
CASSVGSMNTEAFF
>TRBV28|NA|TRBJ2-2|NA
TGTGCCAGCAGGCCAGAGGGGATTATCACCGGGGAGCTGTTTTTT
CASRPEGIITGELFF
>TRBV4-1|few|TRBJ2-1|NA
TGCGCCAGCAGCCAGATAATAGGCACTTCCAATGAGCAGTTCTTC
CASSQIIGTSNEQFF
>TRBV12-3/TRBV12-4|many|TRBJ1-5|NA
TGTGCCAGCAGCCAAATTGGGGGATATAGCAATCAGCCCCAGCATTTT
CASSQIGGYSNQPQHF
>TRBV20-1|few|TRBJ1-1|NA
TGCAGTGCTAGAAGAGGGGGGGTGAACACTGAAGCTTTCTTT
CSARRGGVNTEAFF
>TRBV11-2|NA|TRBJ2-7|NA
TGTGCCAGCAGCCCTCGGGAGCCCTACGAGCAGTACTTC
CASSPREPYEQYF
>TRBV7-9|NA|TRBJ1-1|NA
TGTGCCAGCAGCTTAGTCGGGACACCCTTGAGAGCTTTCTTT
CASSLVGTPLRAFF
>TRBV28|many|TRBJ2-1|NA
TGTGCCAGCAGACGACAGACCTACAATGAGCAGTTCTTC
CASRRQTYNEQFF
>TRBV29-1|many|TRBJ1-1|TRBD1
TGCAGCGGGGGGGACAGGGGAGGAACTGAAGCTTTCTTT
CSGGDRGGTEAFF
>TRBV12-3/TRBV12-4|few|TRBJ1-2|NA
TGTGCCAGCAATCGGGGACTGCTTGATGGCTACACCTTC
CASNRGLLDGYTF
>TRBV30|NA|TRBJ2-2|TRBD2
TGTGCCTGGAGGAAGACTAGCGCGAGAACGAACACCGGGGAGCTGTTTTTT
CAWRKTSARTNTGELFF
>TRBV7-9|many|TRBJ2-1|NA
TGTGCCAGCAGCCCGACAGGCGCTGGGGAGCAGTTCTTC
CASSPTGAGEQFF
>TRBV20-1|few|TRBJ1-1|TRBD1
TGCAGTGCTTCCGGGACAGGGGACCTTGAAGCTTTCTTT
CSASGTGDLEAFF
>TRBV29-1|many|TRBJ2-7|NA
TGCAGCTACAAAGAGGGGTACGAGCAGTACTTC
CSYKEGYEQYF
>TRBV28|few|TRBJ2-5|NA
TGTGCCAGCAGAAGATCCCTCGAGACCCAGTACTTC
CASRRSLETQYF
>TRBV7-6|NA|TRBJ2-2|NA
TGTGCCAGCAGCTTACAAAGGAGGGCCAGGAACACCGGGGAGCTGTTTTTT
CASSLQRRARNTGELFF
>TRBV7-6|NA|TRBJ2-7|NA
TGTGCCAGCAGCCTGGACATTGACGCCTACGAGCAGTACTTC
CASSLDIDAYEQYF
>TRBV6-5|few|TRBJ2-3|TRBD2
TGTGCCAGCAGTCGGGACTACACAGATACGCAGTATTTT
CASSRDYTDTQYF
>TRBV7-7|few|TRBJ2-1|NA
TGTGCTAGCAGCTCCGACGCGGGCTCCTACAATGAGCAGTTCTTC
CASSSDAGSYNEQFF
>TRBV7-2|few|TRBJ1-1|NA
TGTGCCAGCAGCTTAGGTCTGGGGTCGAACACTGAAGCTTTCTTT
CASSLGLGSNTEAFF
>TRBV6-1|many|TRBJ1-1|NA
TGTGCCAGCAGAGGCCGAACAGGGACCATGAACACTGAAGCTTTCTTT
CASRGRTGTMNTEAFF
>TRBV5-4|NA|TRBJ2-7|TRBD2
TGTGCCAGCGCTCGGAACTTAGCGGGGGGCTCCTACGAGCAGTACTTC
CASARNLAGGSYEQYF
>TRBV6-6|NA|TRBJ2-7|TRBD1
TGTGCCAGCAGTCGCCGACAGGGCGAGCAGTACTTC
CASSRRQGEQYF
>TRBV5-1|NA|TRBJ2-7|NA
TGCGCCAGCAGCCAAGTAGCAGGGGCTGACGAGCAGTACTTC
CASSQVAGADEQYF
>TRBV28|NA|TRBJ1-4|NA
TGTGCCAGCAGGACGAGGGGAACGACTAATGAAAAACTGTTTTTT
CASRTRGTTNEKLFF
>TRBV5-1|many|TRBJ1-1|TRBD1
TGCGCCAGCAGCTTGGGACAGGGAAGCAACACTGAAGCTTTCTTT
CASSLGQGSNTEAFF
>TRBV28|NA|TRBJ1-5|TRBD1
TGTGCCAGCAGTTTTTACAGGGGCTATAGCAATCAGCCCCAGCATTTT
CASSFYRGYSNQPQHF
>TRBV10-3|NA|TRBJ2-2|NA
TGTGCCATCAGTAAAGCGGAGAACACCGGGGAGCTGTTTTTT
CAISKAENTGELFF
>TRBV27|many|TRBJ2-6|NA
TGTGCCAGCAGTTTAGTATGGTTGGCCTATAGGAACTCTGGGGCCAACGTCCTGACTTTC
CASSLVWLAYRNSGANVLTF
>TRBV7-6|NA|TRBJ2-1|TRBD2
TGTGCCAGCAGTCCTCTAGCGGGGGGTCCCAATGAGCAGTTCTTC
CASSPLAGGPNEQFF
>TRBV14|many|TRBJ1-2|NA
TGTGCCAGCAGCCAAGATCCGGGGAGCCCCTATGGCTACACCTTC
CASSQDPGSPYGYTF
>TRBV11-2|NA|TRBJ2-3|TRBD1
TGTGCCAGCAGACCAGGGGGACCGTGGACAGATACGCAGTATTTT
CASRPGGPWTDTQYF
>TRBV7-9|NA|TRBJ1-5|NA
TGTGCCGCCGGAGGGACTAATAGCAATCAGCCCCAGCATTTT
CAAGGTNSNQPQHF
>TRBV29-1|NA|TRBJ2-1|NA
TGCACCTTCTCGAGGGGGGCCGGAGGGTCATACAATGAGCAGTTCTTC
CTFSRGAGGSYNEQFF
>TRBV2|few|TRBJ2-7|TRBD1
TGTGCCAGCAGTGAAGCGCACCTCCTGGGGACAGGGGTCCCCTACGAGCAGTACTTC
CASSEAHLLGTGVPYEQYF
>TRBV6-6|many|TRBJ1-6|TRBD1
TGTGCCAGCAGCCGAAACCTGGACAGGGATCATTCACCCCTCCACTTT
CASSRNLDRDHSPLHF
>TRBV5-1|NA|TRBJ1-1|TRBD1
TGCGCCAGCAGCTACTCGACAGGGAGGAACACTGAAGCTTTCTTT
CASSYSTGRNTEAFF
>TRBV19|NA|TRBJ2-7|NA
TGTGCCAGTACCCTCACCGGGTCCCACGAGCAGTACTTC
CASTLTGSHEQYF
>TRBV11-2|many|TRBJ1-1|NA
TGTGCCAGCAGCACCCTCAGACAGGTTACTGTAGCTTTCTTT
CASSTLRQVTVAFF
>TRBV4-1|NA|TRBJ2-2|NA
TGCGCCAGCAGCCAAGGCCCCGCCGTGCCGAACACCGGGGAGCTGTTTTTT
CASSQGPAVPNTGELFF
>TRBV5-1|NA|TRBJ2-7|NA
TGCGCCAGCAAACCAGGGGAGCGAAACGACGAGCAGTACTTC
CASKPGERNDEQYF
>TRBV28|NA|TRBJ2-7|NA
TGTGCCACCAGACTAGGGCCACACGAGCAGTACTTC
CATRLGPHEQYF
>TRBV28|NA|TRBJ1-1|NA
TGTGCCAGCAGTTGGAGAGGGGGGACTGAAGCTTTCTTT
CASSWRGGTEAFF
>TRBV12-3/TRBV12-4|NA|TRBJ1-1|NA
TGTGCCAGCAGTCAGGGGCGGACTGAAGCTTTCTTT
CASSQGRTEAFF
>TRBV10-3|many|TRBJ1-6|NA
TGTGCCAGCGCGGGGGGCGAGGAGTCACCCCTCCACTTT
CASAGGEESPLHF
>TRBV27|many|TRBJ2-7|NA
TGTGCCAGCAGTTCCGGGCAGGAGATTATCTACGAGCAGTACTTC
CASSSGQEIIYEQYF
>TRBV7-6|few|TRBJ2-2|NA
TGTGCCAGCAGCTTAGCACTCTCGACCGGGGAGCTGTTTTTT
CASSLALSTGELFF
>TRBV15|NA|TRBJ2-7|TRBD1
TGTGCCACCAGCAGAGATTCAAAGTGGGACAGGGGCTACGAGCAGTACTTC
CATSRDSKWDRGYEQYF